The clone carrying this TCR beta chain has more than one count but fewer than ten. The antigen is not known. This may be a read error: a much more frequent sequence differs by one nucleotide. This CDR3 contains 13 residues. With 2 bases removed from V and 4 bases from J, the gap between germline ends came to 8 bases. The V gene's germline CDR1 is MNHEY and CDR2 SMNVEV (reference sequence). PBMCs stemmed from approximately 10 ml fresh peripheral blood. The sample originates from a study of T cells in Graves' hyperthyroidism and ophthalmopathy. Study conclusions and caveats: Blood also held most thyroid clonotypes expanded beyond 0.001. A median approximately 6.8 months before onset, the model predicted ophthalmopathy.

RNA transcripts served as the template for amplifying TCR beta CDR3 regions. During a first-round RT-PCR of the TCR CDR3, the HTBI primer set was used. MiXCR was run by TCRdb on the multiplex PCR reads, yielding one entry per CDR3 protein. Here the sample spans 400,000 to 500,000 distinct CDR3 sequences, about 15% being singletons. The TCR sequence derives from a man aged 18 to 29 with Graves' ophthalmopathy. V is TRBV27 and J is TRBJ2-5; D might be TRBD2 (5 bases). Input material: blood. The CDR3 spells CASSLTRTETQYF. In nucleotides, the CDR3 is TGTGCCAGCAGTTTAACTAGAACAGAGACCCAGTACTTC.